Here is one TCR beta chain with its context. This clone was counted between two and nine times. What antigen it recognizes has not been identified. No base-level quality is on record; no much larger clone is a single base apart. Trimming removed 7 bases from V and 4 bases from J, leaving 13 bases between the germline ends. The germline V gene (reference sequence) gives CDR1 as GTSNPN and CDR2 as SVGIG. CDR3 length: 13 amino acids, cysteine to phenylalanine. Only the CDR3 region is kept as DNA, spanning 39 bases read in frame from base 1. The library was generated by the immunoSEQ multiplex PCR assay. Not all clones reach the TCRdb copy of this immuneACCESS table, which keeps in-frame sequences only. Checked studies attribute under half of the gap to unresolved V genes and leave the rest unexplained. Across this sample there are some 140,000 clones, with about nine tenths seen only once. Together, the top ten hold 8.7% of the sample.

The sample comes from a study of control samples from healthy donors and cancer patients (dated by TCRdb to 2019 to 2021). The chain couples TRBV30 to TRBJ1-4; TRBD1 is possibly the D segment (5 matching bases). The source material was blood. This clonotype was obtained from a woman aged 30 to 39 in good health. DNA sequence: TGTGCCTCTAACGCGGGGGTTAATGAAAAACTGTTTTTT. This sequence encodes CASNAGVNEKLFF.